The T cell receptor (beta chain) described here comes from a study of cytomegalovirus exposure and HLA in healthy donors. Study-wide context: The 130 or so validation repertoires, a later analysis reported, used the same platform as the approximately 670 repertoires from the first cohort.

The method was immunoSEQ multiplex PCR; TCRdb's version includes in-frame clones alone and lacks a portion of them. Seen here are about 360,000 clones, more than 80% observed once, and the top ten hold 0.8% to 0.85%. A word on this clone: Antigen unknown.

Germline V gene lookup returns CDR1 MGHDK and CDR2 SYGVNS. V trimming: 4 bases; J trimming: 1 base; junction bases outside the gene matches: 9. The CDR3 extends over 16 amino acids. Study-level points and caveats: The investigators catalogued 180 or so TCR beta chains as cytomegalovirus-associated. Most TCR sequences were rare, but some public TCRs occurred in many donors.

This TCR derives from a woman younger than 30 in good health and CMV-seronegative. Sequenced input: PBMCs. The chain links TRBV25-1 to TRBJ1-1; 7 nucleotides match TRBD1. The CDR3 coding sequence is TGTGCCAGCAGTGGAACCTCAGGGGGGCCGAACACTGAAGCTTTCTTT. Encoded protein: CASSGTSGGPNTEAFF.